This TCR beta chain was found in a study of cytomegalovirus exposure and HLA in healthy donors. The study's findings and limits: In presence/absence analyses, roughly uniform sequencing depth across donors was assumed. Several of the most significant clusters appeared linked to common viral pathogens, based on a later analysis.

In germline, CDR1 is MNHEY, CDR2 SVGAGI. This CDR3 comprises 15 residues. The ends were cut back, 5 bases at V and 0 bases at J, with 11 bases in the middle. About this clone: Its antigen is not identified.

PCR amplification relied on 60 Vbeta primers (plus 13 Jbeta primers). The repertoire was sequenced with immunoSEQ multiplex PCR; TCRdb's copy has only in-frame clones and lacks some. The repertoire holds some 200,000 clones, 80% seen once, with about 5.7% in the top ten. V is TRBV6-5 and J is TRBJ1-5; maybe TRBD1 (6 bases). The TCR comes from a man in his forties or fifties in good health and CMV-seropositive. Sequencing was done on a sample of PBMCs. The CDR3 DNA is TGTGCCAGCAGTACAGGGATATATAGCAATCAGCCCCAGCATTTT. This gives the protein CASSTGIYSNQPQHF.